This T cell receptor (beta chain) was sequenced during a study of cytomegalovirus exposure and HLA in healthy donors. Of note for this clone: Its cognate antigen is unknown.

Primers included in the PCR were 60 Vbeta and 13 Jbeta primers. The data were produced by immunoSEQ multiplex PCR, yet TCRdb's version contains in-frame clones alone and is incomplete. The sample lists approximately 150,000 clones, 61% occurring once. Notes on the study in general: HLA alleles showed associations with approximately 15,000 TCR beta sequences in a later analysis, at a 0.05 false discovery rate.

Nominally healthy donors provided the samples, though records likely missed some immune exposures. Sample: PBMCs. This receptor was identified in a male donor in good health and CMV-seronegative.

The CDR3 loop is CASSGGSGETQYF. CDR3 nucleotides: TGTGCCAGCAGTGGGGGCAGTGGGGAGACCCAGTACTTC. The chain employs TRBV2 and TRBJ2-5, with a tentative D call TRBD1 (5 bases). V lost 4 bases, J lost 5 bases, and 11 bases lay in between. Germline CDR1 is SNHLY and CDR2 is FYNNEI. The CDR3 covers 13 residues.